This T cell receptor beta chain was captured by sequencing in a study of shared clonotypes between healthy human individuals. Trimming removed 8 bases at V and 5 bases at J, with 21 bases between. The germline CDR1 and CDR2 sequences are SNHLY and FYNNEI. The CDR3 consists of 15 residues. Overall study findings and caveats: It was only blood that was sampled, and tissue repertoires likely differ. Around 5% was the fraction of naive CD4 clonotypes found shared across several donors.

Details on this clone: The target antigen is unknown.

Negatively enriched CD4+ T cells were divided by CD45RA into naive and memory. Several immunoSEQ 96-well plates shared each subset's DNA, each plate a replicate. Method: immunoSEQ multiplex PCR; TCRdb's copy keeps in-frame clones and lacks some. Among a few million clones listed, approximately 90% were seen once. The sequenced material came from naive CD4+ T cells sorted from blood. As to subset: CD45RA+ positively selected. The receptor was isolated from a man aged 18 to 30 in good health. The rearrangement joins TRBV2 to TRBJ1-1; no firm D call. The CDR3 loop reads CASHAERVGKTEAFF. CDR3 DNA sequence: TGTGCCAGCCACGCCGAAAGGGTGGGGAAAACTGAAGCTTTCTTT.